The clone carrying this TCR beta chain was recorded a few times. Amplification of TCR beta CDR3 regions was performed using RNA transcripts as template. TCR CDR3 regions were first amplified by RT-PCR with HTBI primers. TCRdb analysed the multiplex PCR reads with MiXCR anew, one entry per CDR3 protein. The sample comprises hundreds of thousands of distinct CDR3 sequences, around 14% of which are singletons, and approximately 32% rests with the top ten. This entry belongs to a study of T cells in Graves' hyperthyroidism and ophthalmopathy. The wider study: Peripheral blood was secured at the point of initial diagnosis, before any treatment.

Recently diagnosed hyperthyroidism of less than 2 months' duration affected patients aged 18 to 65. Patients with uncontrolled infections, other autoimmune diseases, pregnancy or lactation were excluded. Diagnostic decisions used clinical symptoms, serum thyroxine and TRAb, thyroid ultrasound and orbital computed tomography. J lost 3 bases, V lost 3 bases, and 5 bases had no gene match. This CDR3 is 15 amino acids long. Germline V lookup: CDR1 SGHKS, CDR2 YYEKEE (reference sequence). The specimen sequenced was blood. This chain joins TRBV5-5 and TRBJ2-7; 11 nucleotides line up with TRBD1. The sequence was collected from a woman aged 25 to 45 with Graves' hyperthyroidism. CDR3 sequence: CASSWTGGFFYEQYF. The DNA for the CDR3 is TGTGCCAGCAGCTGGACAGGGGGCTTTTTCTACGAGCAGTACTTC.